This T cell receptor beta chain emerged from a study of cytomegalovirus exposure and HLA in healthy donors. Study conclusions and caveats: The HLA-A and HLA-B alleles of most subjects were reportedly predicted accurately from TCR beta sequences. When presence/absence was analysed, sequencing depth was taken to be roughly uniform across donors.

Both 60 Vbeta primers and 13 Jbeta primers went into the PCR. Clones were read by immunoSEQ multiplex PCR, and TCRdb kept only the in-frame ones, dropping some. The sample carries roughly 34,000 clones, 65% to 70% recorded once. Comment on this clone: What it binds is not known.

This receptor was obtained from a man between 35 and 55 years old in good health and CMV-seropositive. Sequencing input: PBMCs.

This chain's CDR3 is CASSPVVGELFF. CDR3 in DNA: TGTGCCAGCAGCCCTGTTGTCGGGGAGCTGTTTTTT. The V and J genes are TRBV7-9 and TRBJ2-2; D remains ambiguous. The V and J ends lost 5 bases and 7 bases respectively, with 8 bases between them. CDR3 length: 12 amino acids. CDR1 and CDR2 (germline): SEHNR, FQNEAQ (reference sequence).